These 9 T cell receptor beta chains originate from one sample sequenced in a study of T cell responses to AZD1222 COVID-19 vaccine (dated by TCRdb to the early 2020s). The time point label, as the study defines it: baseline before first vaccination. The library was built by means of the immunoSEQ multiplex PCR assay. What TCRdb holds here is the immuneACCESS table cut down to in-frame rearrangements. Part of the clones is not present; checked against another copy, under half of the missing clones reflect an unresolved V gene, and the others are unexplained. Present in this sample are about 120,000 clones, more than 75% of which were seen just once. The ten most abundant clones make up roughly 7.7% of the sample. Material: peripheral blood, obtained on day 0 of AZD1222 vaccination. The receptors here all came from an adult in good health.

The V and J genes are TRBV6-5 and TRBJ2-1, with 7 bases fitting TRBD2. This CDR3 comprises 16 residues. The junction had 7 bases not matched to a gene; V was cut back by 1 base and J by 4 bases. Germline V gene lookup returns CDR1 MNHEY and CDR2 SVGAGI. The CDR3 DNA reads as TGTGCCAGCAGTTACTACCGTGGGGGGGAGTACAATGAGCAGTTCTTC. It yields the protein CASSYYRGGEYNEQFF.

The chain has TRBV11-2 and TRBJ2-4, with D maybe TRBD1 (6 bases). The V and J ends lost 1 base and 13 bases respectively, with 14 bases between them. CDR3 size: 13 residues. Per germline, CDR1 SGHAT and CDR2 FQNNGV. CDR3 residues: CASSLGEQGVQYF. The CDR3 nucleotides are TGTGCCAGCAGCTTAGGAGAACAGGGAGTCCAGTACTTC.

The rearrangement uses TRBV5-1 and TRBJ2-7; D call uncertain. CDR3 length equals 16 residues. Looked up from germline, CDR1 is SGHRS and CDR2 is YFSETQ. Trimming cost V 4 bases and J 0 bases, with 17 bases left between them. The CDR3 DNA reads TGCGCCAGCAGCCCCGACGGCAGGACGACCTCCTACGAGCAGTACTTC. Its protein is CASSPDGRTTSYEQYF. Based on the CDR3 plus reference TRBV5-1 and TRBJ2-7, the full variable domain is KAGVTQTPRYLIKTRGQQVTLSCSPISGHRSVSWYQQTPGQGLQFLFEYFSETQRNKGNFPGRFSGRQFSNSRSEMNVSTLELGDSALYLCASSPDGRTTSYEQYFGPGTRLTVT.

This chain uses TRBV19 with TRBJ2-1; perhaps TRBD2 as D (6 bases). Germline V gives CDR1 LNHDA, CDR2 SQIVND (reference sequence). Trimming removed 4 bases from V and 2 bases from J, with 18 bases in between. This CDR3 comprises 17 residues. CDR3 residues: CASSKGAGSQTYNEQFF. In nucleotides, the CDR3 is TGTGCCAGTAGTAAGGGCGCGGGGTCACAGACCTACAATGAGCAGTTCTTC.

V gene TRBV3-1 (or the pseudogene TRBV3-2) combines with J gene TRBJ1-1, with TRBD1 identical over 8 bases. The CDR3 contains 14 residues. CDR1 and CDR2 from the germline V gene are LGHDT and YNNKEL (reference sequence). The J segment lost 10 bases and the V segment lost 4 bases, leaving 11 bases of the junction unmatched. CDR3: CASSPGTGERRAFF. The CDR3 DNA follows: TGTGCCAGCAGCCCAGGGACAGGCGAGAGGAGAGCTTTCTTT.

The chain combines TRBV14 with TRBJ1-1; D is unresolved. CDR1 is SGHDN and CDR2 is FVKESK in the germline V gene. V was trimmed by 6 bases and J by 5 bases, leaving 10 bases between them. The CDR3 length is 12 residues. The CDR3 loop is CASRKAGTEAFF. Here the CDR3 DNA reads TGTGCCAGCAGAAAAGCGGGAACTGAAGCTTTCTTT. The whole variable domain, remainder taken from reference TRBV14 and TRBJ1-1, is EAGVTQFPSHSVIEKGQTVTLRCDPISGHDNLYWYRRVMGKEIKFLLHFVKESKQDESGMPNNRFLAERTGGTYSTLKVQPAELEDSGVYFCASRKAGTEAFFGQGTRLTVV.

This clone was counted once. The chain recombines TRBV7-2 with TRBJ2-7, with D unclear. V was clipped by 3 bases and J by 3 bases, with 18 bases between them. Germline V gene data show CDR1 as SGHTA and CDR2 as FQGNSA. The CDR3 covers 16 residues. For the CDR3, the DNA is TGTGCCAGCAGCTTTGGGATACTAAAGAGCAGCTACGAGCAGTACTTC. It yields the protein CASSFGILKSSYEQYF.

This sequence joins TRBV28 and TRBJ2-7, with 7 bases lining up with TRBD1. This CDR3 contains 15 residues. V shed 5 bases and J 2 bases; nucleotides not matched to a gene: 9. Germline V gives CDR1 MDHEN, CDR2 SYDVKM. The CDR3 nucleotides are TGTGCCAGCAGTCCCGAGGGGACAGTTCCCTACGAGCAGTACTTC. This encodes CASSPEGTVPYEQYF.

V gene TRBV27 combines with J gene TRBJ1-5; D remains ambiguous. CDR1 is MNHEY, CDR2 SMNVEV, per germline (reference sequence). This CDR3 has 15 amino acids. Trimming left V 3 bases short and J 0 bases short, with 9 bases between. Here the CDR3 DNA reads TGTGCCAGCAGTTTTGCCGGACGTAGCAATCAGCCCCAGCATTTT. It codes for CASSFAGRSNQPQHF.